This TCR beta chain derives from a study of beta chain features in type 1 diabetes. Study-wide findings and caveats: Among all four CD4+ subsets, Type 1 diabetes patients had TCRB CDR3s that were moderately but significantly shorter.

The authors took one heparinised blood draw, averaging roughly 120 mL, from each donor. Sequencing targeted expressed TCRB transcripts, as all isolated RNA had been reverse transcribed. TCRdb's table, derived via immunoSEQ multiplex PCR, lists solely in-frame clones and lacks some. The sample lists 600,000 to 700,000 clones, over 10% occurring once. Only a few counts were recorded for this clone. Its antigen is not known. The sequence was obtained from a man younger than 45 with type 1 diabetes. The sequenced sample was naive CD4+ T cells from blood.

The CDR3 reads CASSHGSGGNTQYF. The CDR3 region has the DNA TGCGCCAGCAGCCATGGAAGCGGGGGGAATACGCAGTATTTT. The rearrangement uses TRBV4-3 and TRBJ2-3; TRBD2 agrees at 9 bases. This CDR3 is 14 amino acids long. After removal of 3 bases from V and 7 bases from J, the junction contained 5 bases not matched to a gene. Germline V gene lookup returns CDR1 LGHNA and CDR2 YSLEER.